What follows is one T cell receptor beta chain and its context. J was trimmed by 7 bases and V by 3 bases; bases with no gene match: 8. The CDR3 length is 14 residues. Per the germline V gene, CDR1 is KGHSH and CDR2 is LQKENI. This record belongs to a study of blood T cell repertoires in COVID-19. Looking at the study overall: Samples representing acute and convalescent COVID-19 were sourced from the United States, Italy and Spain. In each case, the material was cDNA or gDNA derived from T cells, B-cell-depleted T cells, or PBMCs.

Original methodology: Scientists estimated how many nucleated cells there were by amplifying reference gene primers. The repertoire was sequenced with immunoSEQ multiplex PCR; TCRdb's copy has only in-frame clones and lacks some. V, J and clone size were drawn from that table, and D and trimming were deduced from the DNA. The sample has tens of thousands of clones; 87% are singletons. V gene TRBV18 combines with J gene TRBJ2-7, with TRBD1 matching over 8 bases. This TCR derives from a man aged 50 or older with active COVID-19. Specimen: peripheral blood. The CDR3 loop is CASSPKTGEEEQYF. CDR3 nucleotides: TGTGCCAGCTCACCGAAGACAGGGGAGGAGGAGCAGTACTTC. The variable domain in full, completed from reference TRBV18 and TRBJ2-7, reads NAGVMQNPRHLVRRRGQEARLRCSPMKGHSHVYWYRQLPEEGLKFMVYLQKENIIDESGMPKERFSAEFPKEGPSILRIQQVVRGDSAAYFCASSPKTGEEEQYFGPGTRLTVT.